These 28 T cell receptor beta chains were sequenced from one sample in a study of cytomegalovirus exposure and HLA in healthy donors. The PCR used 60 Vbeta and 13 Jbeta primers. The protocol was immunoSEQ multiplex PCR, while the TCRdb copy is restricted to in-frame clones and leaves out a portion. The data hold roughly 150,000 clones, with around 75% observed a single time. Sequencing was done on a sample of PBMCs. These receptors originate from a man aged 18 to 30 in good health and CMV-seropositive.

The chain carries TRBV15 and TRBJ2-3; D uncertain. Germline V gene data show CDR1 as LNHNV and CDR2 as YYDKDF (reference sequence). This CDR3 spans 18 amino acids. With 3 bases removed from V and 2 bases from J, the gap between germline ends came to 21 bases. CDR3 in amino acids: CATSRAFGVGRDTDTQYF. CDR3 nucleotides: TGTGCCACCAGCAGGGCTTTTGGAGTCGGTCGAGACACAGATACGCAGTATTTT.

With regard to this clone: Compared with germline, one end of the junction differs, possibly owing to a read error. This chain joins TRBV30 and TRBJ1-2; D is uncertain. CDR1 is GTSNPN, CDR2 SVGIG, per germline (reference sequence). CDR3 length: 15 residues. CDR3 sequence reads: CPWSGGGVINYGYTF. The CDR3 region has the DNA TGTCCCTGGAGTGGAGGTGGAGTTATTAACTATGGCTACACCTTC.

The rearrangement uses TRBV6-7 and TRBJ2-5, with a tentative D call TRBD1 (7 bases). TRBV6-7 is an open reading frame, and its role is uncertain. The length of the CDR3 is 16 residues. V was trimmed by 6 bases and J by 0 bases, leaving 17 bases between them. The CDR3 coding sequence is TGTGCCAGCAGGGCCCGGGGGACAGCCAACCAAGAGACCCAGTACTTC. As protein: CASRARGTANQETQYF.

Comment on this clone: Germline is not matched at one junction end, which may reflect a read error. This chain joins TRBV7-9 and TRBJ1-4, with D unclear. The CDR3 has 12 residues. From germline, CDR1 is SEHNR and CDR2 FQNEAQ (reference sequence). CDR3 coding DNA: TGTTCCAGCAGCTTAGTCATCGAAAAACTGTTTTTT. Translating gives CSSSLVIEKLFF.

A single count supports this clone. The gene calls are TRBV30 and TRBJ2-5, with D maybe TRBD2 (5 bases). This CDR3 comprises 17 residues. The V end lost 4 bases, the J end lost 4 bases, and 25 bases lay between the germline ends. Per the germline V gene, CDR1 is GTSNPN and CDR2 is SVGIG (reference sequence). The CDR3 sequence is CAWTPSDGLILGETQYF. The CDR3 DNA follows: TGTGCCTGGACCCCTTCCGACGGACTCATCCTGGGAGAGACCCAGTACTTC.

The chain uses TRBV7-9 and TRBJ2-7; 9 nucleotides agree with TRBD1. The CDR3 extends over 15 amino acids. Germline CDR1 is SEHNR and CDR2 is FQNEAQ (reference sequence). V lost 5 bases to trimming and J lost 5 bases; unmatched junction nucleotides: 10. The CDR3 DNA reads TGTGCCAGCAGCCCCGGGACAGGGTCTTTCGACGAGCAGTACTTC. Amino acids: CASSPGTGSFDEQYF. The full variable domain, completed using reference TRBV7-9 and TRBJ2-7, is DTGVSQNPRHKITKRGQNVTFRCDPISEHNRLYWYRQTLGQGPEFLTYFQNEAQLEKSRLLSDRFSAERPKGSFSTLEIQRTEQGDSAMYLCASSPGTGSFDEQYFGPGTRLTVT.

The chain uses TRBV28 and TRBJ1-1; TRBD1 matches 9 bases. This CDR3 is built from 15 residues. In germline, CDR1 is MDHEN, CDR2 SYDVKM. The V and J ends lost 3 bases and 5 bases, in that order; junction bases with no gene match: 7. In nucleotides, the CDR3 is TGTGCCAGCAGTTTCTTACAGGGGGCTGGGACTGAAGCTTTCTTT. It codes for CASSFLQGAGTEAFF.

CDR3 residues: CASSTGNTEAFF. The CDR3 DNA follows: TGTGCCAGCAGTACTGGGAACACTGAAGCTTTCTTT. The J gene is TRBJ1-1, the V gene TRBV27; D ambiguous. Germline-derived CDR1 and CDR2 are MNHEY and SMNVEV (reference sequence). V lost 5 bases to trimming and J lost 1 base, with 5 bases between them. CDR3 length equals 12 residues.

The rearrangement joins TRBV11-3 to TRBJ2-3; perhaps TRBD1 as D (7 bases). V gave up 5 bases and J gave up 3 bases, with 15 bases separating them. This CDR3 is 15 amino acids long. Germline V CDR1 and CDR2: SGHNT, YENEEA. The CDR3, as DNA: TGTGCCAGCAGCCGAGCAGGGGGAGGTACAGATACGCAGTATTTT. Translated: CASSRAGGGTDTQYF.

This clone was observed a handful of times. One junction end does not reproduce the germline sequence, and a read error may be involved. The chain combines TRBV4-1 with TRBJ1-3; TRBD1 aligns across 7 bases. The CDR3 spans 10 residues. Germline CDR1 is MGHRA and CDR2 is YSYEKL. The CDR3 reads CASSPDRMNF. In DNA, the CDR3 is TGCGCCAGCAGCCCGGACAGGATGAATTTT.

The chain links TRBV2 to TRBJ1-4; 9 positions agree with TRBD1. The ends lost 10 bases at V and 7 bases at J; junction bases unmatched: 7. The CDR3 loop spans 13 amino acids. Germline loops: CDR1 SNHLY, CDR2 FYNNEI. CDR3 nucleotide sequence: TGTGCCACGGGACAGGGTCCGTTTGAAAAACTGTTTTTT. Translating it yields CATGQGPFEKLFF.

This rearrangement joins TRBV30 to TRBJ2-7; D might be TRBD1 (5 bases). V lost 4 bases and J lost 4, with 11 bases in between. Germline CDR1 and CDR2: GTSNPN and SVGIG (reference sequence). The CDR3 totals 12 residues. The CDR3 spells CAWTTEPYEQYF. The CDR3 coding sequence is TGTGCCTGGACGACAGAACCATACGAGCAGTACTTC.

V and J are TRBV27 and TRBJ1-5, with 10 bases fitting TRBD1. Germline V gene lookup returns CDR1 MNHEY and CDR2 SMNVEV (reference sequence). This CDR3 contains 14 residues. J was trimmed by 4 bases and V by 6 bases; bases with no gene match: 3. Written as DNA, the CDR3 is TGTGCCAGCAGGGGGGGACAGGGGAATCAGCCCCAGCATTTT. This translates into CASRGGQGNQPQHF.

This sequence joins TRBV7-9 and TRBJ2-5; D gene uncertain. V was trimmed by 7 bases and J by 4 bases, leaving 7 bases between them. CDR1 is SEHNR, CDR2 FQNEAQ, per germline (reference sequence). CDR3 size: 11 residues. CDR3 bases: TGTGCCAGCACCCGCGGAGAGACCCAGTACTTC. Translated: CASTRGETQYF.

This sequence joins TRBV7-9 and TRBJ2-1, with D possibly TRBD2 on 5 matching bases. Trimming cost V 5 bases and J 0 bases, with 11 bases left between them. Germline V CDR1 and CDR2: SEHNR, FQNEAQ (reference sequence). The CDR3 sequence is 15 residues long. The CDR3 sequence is CASSKAASSYNEQFF. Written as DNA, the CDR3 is TGTGCCAGCAGCAAAGCGGCGAGCTCCTACAATGAGCAGTTCTTC. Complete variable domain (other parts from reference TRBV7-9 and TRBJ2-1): DTGVSQNPRHKITKRGQNVTFRCDPISEHNRLYWYRQTLGQGPEFLTYFQNEAQLEKSRLLSDRFSAERPKGSFSTLEIQRTEQGDSAMYLCASSKAASSYNEQFFGPGTRLTVL.

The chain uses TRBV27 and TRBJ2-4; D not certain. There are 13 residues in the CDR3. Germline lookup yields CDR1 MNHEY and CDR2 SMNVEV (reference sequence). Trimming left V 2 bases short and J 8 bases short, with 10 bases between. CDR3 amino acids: CASSLVTSDIQYF. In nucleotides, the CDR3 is TGTGCCAGCAGTTTAGTAACTTCCGACATTCAGTACTTC.

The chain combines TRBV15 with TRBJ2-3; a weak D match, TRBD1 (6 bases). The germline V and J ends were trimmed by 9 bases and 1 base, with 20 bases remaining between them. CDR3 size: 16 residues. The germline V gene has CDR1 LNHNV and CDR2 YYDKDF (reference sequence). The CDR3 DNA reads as TGTGCCACTTCCCCAGGGTTAGCAGGGGGCACAGATACGCAGTATTTT. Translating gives CATSPGLAGGTDTQYF.

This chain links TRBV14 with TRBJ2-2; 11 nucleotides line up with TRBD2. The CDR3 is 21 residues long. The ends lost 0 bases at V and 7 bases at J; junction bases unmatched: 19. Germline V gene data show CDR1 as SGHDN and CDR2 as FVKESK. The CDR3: CASSQDHSNSGRALTSGELFF. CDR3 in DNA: TGTGCCAGCAGCCAAGATCACTCGAATAGCGGGAGGGCTCTAACGAGCGGGGAGCTGTTTTTT. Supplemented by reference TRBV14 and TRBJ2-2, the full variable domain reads EAGVTQFPSHSVIEKGQTVTLRCDPISGHDNLYWYRRVMGKEIKFLLHFVKESKQDESGMPNNRFLAERTGGTYSTLKVQPAELEDSGVYFCASSQDHSNSGRALTSGELFFGEGSRLTVL.

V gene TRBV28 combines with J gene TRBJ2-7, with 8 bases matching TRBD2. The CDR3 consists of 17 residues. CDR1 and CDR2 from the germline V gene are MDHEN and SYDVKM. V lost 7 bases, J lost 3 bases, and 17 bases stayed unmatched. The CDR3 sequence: CASIRGGAVGLGYEQYF. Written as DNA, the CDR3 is TGTGCCAGCATTCGGGGGGGGGCGGTCGGGTTGGGCTACGAGCAGTACTTC.

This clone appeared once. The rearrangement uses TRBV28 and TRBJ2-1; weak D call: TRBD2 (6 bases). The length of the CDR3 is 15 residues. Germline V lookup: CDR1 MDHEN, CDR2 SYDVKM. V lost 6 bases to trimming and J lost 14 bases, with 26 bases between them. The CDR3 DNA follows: TGTGCCAGCAGCACCAATATCGTGACTAGGCTATCGAAGTTCTTC. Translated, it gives CASSTNIVTRLSKFF.

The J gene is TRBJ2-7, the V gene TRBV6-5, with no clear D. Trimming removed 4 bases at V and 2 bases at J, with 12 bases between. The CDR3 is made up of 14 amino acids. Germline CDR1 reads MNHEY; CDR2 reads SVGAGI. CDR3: CASSSSTPTYEQYF. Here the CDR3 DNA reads TGTGCCAGCAGTTCCTCGACTCCTACCTACGAGCAGTACTTC.

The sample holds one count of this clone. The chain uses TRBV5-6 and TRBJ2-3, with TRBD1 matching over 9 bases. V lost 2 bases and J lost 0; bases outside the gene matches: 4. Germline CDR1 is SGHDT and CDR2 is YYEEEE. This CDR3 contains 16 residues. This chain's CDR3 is CASSLPGQGSTDTQYF. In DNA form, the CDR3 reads TGTGCCAGCAGCTTACCGGGACAGGGAAGCACAGATACGCAGTATTTT.

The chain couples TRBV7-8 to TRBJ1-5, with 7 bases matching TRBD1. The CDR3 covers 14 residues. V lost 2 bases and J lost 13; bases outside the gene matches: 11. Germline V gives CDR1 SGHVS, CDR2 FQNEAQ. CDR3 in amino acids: CASSLRQGSSPQHF. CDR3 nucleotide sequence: TGTGCCAGCAGCTTACGACAGGGATCGTCCCCGCAGCATTTT.

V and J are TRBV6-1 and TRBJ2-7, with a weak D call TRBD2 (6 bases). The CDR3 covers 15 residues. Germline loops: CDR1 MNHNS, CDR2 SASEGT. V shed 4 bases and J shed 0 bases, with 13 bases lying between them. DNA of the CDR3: TGTGCCAGCAGTGTTGAAAGCGGGCACTCCTACGAGCAGTACTTC. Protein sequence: CASSVESGHSYEQYF.

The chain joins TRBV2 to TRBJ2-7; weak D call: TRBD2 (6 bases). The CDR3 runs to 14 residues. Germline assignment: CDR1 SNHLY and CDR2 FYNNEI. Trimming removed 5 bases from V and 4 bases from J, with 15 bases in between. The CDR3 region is CASSPLGGSYEQYF. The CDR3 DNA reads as TGTGCCAGCAGTCCCTTGGGGGGATCATACGAGCAGTACTTC.

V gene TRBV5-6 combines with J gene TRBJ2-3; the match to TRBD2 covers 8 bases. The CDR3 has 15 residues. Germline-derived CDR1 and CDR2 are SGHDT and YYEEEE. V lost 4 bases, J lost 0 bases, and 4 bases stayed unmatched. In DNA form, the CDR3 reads TGTGCCAGCAGCGAAGCTAGCGGGAGCACAGATACGCAGTATTTT. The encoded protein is CASSEASGSTDTQYF.

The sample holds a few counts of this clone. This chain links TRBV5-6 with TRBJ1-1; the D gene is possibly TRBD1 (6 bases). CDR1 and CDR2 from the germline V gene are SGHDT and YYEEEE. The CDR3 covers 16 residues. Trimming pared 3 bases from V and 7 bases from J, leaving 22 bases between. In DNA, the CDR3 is TGTGCCAGCAGCTGGGACATGGGTGGGTCAAACCATGAAGCTTTCTTT. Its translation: CASSWDMGGSNHEAFF.

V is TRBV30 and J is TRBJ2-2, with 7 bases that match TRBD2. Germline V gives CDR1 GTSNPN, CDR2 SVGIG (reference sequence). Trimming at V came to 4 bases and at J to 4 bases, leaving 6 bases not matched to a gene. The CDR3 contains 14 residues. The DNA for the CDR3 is TGTGCCTGGAAACGGGAGGTGCCCACCGGGGAGCTGTTTTTT. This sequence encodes CAWKREVPTGELFF.